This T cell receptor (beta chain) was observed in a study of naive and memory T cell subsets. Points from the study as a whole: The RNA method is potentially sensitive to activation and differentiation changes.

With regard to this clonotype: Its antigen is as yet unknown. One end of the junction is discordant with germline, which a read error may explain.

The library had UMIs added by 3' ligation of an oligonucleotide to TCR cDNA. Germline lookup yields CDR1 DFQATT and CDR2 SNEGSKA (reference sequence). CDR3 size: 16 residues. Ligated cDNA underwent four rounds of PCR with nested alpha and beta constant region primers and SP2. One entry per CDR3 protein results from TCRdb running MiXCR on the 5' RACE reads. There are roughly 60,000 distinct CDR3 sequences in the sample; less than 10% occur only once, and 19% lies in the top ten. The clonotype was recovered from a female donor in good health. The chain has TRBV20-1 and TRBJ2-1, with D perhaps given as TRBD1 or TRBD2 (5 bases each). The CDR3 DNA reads TGCAGTGCTAGAGGGCCAGATTTAGGGACCTACAATGACCAGTTCTTC. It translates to CSARGPDLGTYNDQFF.